This T cell receptor beta chain came from a study of memory CD8 T cells in hepatitis C reinfection. Trimming at V came to 6 bases and at J to 7 bases, leaving 9 bases not matched to a gene. In germline, CDR1 is LNHDA, CDR2 SQIVND (reference sequence). This CDR3 comprises 14 residues. Regarding time point: pre-reinfection, 55 to 20 weeks before reinfection detection. Sorted cells were sequenced directly ex vivo without any in vitro expansion. Libraries were prepared by immunoSEQ multiplex PCR; TCRdb keeps only in-frame clonotypes and omits some of them. The sample records 40,000 to 60,000 clones, roughly 89% being singletons.

Input material: naive CD8+ T cells sorted from blood. V usage is TRBV19 and J usage is TRBJ2-1; 7 bases line up with TRBD1. The origin of this receptor is a man aged 18-30 years with hepatitis C virus infection. The CDR3 protein is CASSNRDSPNEQFF. DNA of the CDR3: TGTGCCAGTAGCAACCGGGACAGTCCAAATGAGCAGTTCTTC.